The T cell receptor beta chain under discussion was sequenced for a study of cytomegalovirus exposure and HLA in healthy donors. Study-wide points: Fewer N-insertions than the roughly 630-donor mean were reportedly shown by an Asian-associated ancestry cluster in a later analysis. In a later analysis, HLA-associated beta chains showed higher expansion and lower generation probabilities than comparable chains.

The junction had 6 bases not matched to a gene; V was cut back by 0 bases and J by 6 bases. This CDR3 has 15 amino acids. Per germline, CDR1 ENHRY and CDR2 SYGVKD. Vbeta (60) and Jbeta (13) primers were used in the PCR. Measured with immunoSEQ multiplex PCR; TCRdb has only the in-frame clones, and not every one. The top ten hold 1.6% of the sample, which has 45,000 to 70,000 clones, around four fifths seen once. To note about this clone: The target antigen is unknown.

Sequenced input: PBMCs. The chain is built from TRBV10-3 and TRBJ2-7; 9 bases agree with TRBD2. The TCR sequence derives from a man aged 25 to 45 in good health and CMV-seronegative. CDR3 nucleotide sequence: TGTGCCATCAGTGAGTCCGGAGCGGGGGGCGTCGAGCAGTACTTC. Its translation is CAISESGAGGVEQYF.